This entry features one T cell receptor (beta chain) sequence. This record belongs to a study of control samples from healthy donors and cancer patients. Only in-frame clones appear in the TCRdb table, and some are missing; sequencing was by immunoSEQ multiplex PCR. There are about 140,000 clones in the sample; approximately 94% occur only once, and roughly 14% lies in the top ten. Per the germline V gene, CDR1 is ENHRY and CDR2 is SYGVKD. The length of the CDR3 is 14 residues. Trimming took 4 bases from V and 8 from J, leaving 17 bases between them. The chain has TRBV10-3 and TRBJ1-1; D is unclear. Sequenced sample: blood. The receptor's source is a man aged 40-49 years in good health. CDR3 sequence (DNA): TGTGCCATCAGTGCCCGACACCAGGATTCGGAAGCTTTCTTT. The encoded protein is CAISARHQDSEAFF.